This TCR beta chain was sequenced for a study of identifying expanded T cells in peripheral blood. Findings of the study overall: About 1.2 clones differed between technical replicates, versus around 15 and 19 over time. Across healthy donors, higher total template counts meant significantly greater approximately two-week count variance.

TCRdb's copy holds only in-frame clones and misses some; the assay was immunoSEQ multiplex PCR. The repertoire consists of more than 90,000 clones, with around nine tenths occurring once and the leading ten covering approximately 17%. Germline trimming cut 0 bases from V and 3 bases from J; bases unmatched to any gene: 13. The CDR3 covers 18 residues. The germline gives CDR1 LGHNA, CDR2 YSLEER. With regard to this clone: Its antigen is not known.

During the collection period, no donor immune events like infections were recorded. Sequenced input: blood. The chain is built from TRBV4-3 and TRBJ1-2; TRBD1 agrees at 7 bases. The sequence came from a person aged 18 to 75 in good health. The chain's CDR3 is CASSQDLSARQGDYGYTF. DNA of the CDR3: TGCGCCAGCAGCCAAGATTTGTCGGCTCGGCAGGGGGACTATGGCTACACCTTC.